These T cell receptor beta chains were read from a single sample in a study of patients and donors after allogeneic stem cell transplantation. TCRdb fed the RT-PCR reads into MiXCR, producing one record per CDR3 protein. The sample carries a few hundred thousand distinct CDR3 sequences, 35% to 45% recorded once. The sample comprised blood, either unsorted or a sorted T cell fraction (not recorded which). The receptor set was obtained from a human donor who was either an allogeneic HSCT recipient or a stem cell or donor lymphocyte infusion donor (not recorded which). It is not recorded whose cells these are; they may come from a transplant donor. Both conserved end residues are part of each CDR3. D genes are given only for firm matches. The size entry is marked missing in some rows and otherwise reads once, few, many or a size class.

d_gene: NA
j_gene: TRBJ1-4
abundance: NA
v_gene: TRBV5-1
CDR3nt: TGCGCCAGCAGTGACAGGAGGGGGGAAAAACTGTTTTTT
CDR3aa: CASSDRRGEKLFF

d_gene: NA
j_gene: TRBJ2-5
abundance: NA
v_gene: TRBV5-1
CDR3nt: TGCGCCAGCAGCTTACTCCTTGGAAGGGAAGAGACCCAGTACTTC
CDR3aa: CASSLLLGREETQYF

d_gene: NA
j_gene: TRBJ2-7
abundance: NA
v_gene: TRBV6-2/TRBV6-3
CDR3nt: TGTGCCAGCAGAAACGCGGGGCAACGATACGAGCAGTACTTC
CDR3aa: CASRNAGQRYEQYF

d_gene: NA
j_gene: TRBJ1-5
abundance: few
v_gene: TRBV11-2
CDR3nt: TGTGCCAGCAGCGCCTCTGGGGGCGTTCAGCCCCAGCATTTT
CDR3aa: CASSASGGVQPQHF

d_gene: TRBD1
j_gene: TRBJ1-1
abundance: once
v_gene: TRBV6-6
CDR3nt: TGTGCCAGCAGTCTGGACAGGCCTTTCTTT
CDR3aa: CASSLDRPFF

d_gene: NA
j_gene: TRBJ1-1
abundance: NA
v_gene: TRBV29-1
CDR3nt: TGCAGCGTTGCCCCTTGGGGCCGAGGGGACACTGAAGCTTTCTTT
CDR3aa: CSVAPWGRGDTEAFF

d_gene: TRBD1
j_gene: TRBJ1-1
abundance: NA
v_gene: TRBV3-1
CDR3nt: TGTGCCAGCAGCCCCCTGAGGGGGCTGGGTACTGAAGCTTTCTTT
CDR3aa: CASSPLRGLGTEAFF

d_gene: NA
j_gene: TRBJ1-5
abundance: few
v_gene: TRBV19
CDR3nt: TGTGCCAGTAGTATACGCAGGTTGAGCAATCAGCCCCAGCATTTT
CDR3aa: CASSIRRLSNQPQHF

d_gene: NA
j_gene: TRBJ2-1
abundance: few
v_gene: TRBV20-1
CDR3nt: TGCAGTGCTAGGGGGAATTACAATGAGCAGTTCTTC
CDR3aa: CSARGNYNEQFF

d_gene: NA
j_gene: TRBJ1-6
abundance: NA
v_gene: TRBV2
CDR3nt: TGTGCCAGCTGGGCAAGTTTCAATTCACCCCTCCACTTT
CDR3aa: CASWASFNSPLHF

d_gene: TRBD1
j_gene: TRBJ1-5
abundance: few
v_gene: TRBV7-9
CDR3nt: TGTGCCAGCAGCCCCGGGACAGGGTTCAATCAGCCCCAGCATTTT
CDR3aa: CASSPGTGFNQPQHF

d_gene: NA
j_gene: TRBJ1-1
abundance: few
v_gene: TRBV4-3
CDR3nt: TGCGCCAGCAGCCAAGACCGAGCCGGGACGATGAACACTGAAGCTTTCTTT
CDR3aa: CASSQDRAGTMNTEAFF

d_gene: NA
j_gene: TRBJ2-1
abundance: NA
v_gene: TRBV5-1
CDR3nt: TGCGCCAGCAGAGTTGGGTTAGCTAACAATGAGCAGTTCTTC
CDR3aa: CASRVGLANNEQFF

d_gene: NA
j_gene: TRBJ1-1
abundance: NA
v_gene: TRBV4-2
CDR3nt: TGTGCCAGCAGCCAAGCCAAGCTGAACACTGAAGCTTTCTTT
CDR3aa: CASSQAKLNTEAFF

d_gene: NA
j_gene: TRBJ1-6
abundance: few
v_gene: TRBV2
CDR3nt: TGTGCCAGCGGACACTCTTCGGACAGAGAAACTTATAATTCACCCCTCCACTTT
CDR3aa: CASGHSSDRETYNSPLHF

d_gene: NA
j_gene: TRBJ1-6
abundance: few
v_gene: TRBV7-9
CDR3nt: TGTGCCAGCAGCCGAATTAGTAATTCACCCCTCCACTTT
CDR3aa: CASSRISNSPLHF

d_gene: TRBD2
j_gene: TRBJ2-3
abundance: NA
v_gene: TRBV5-1
CDR3nt: TGCGCCAGCAGCTTAACGGGACTAGCGGATACGCAGTATTTT
CDR3aa: CASSLTGLADTQYF

d_gene: TRBD1
j_gene: TRBJ1-1
abundance: NA
v_gene: TRBV20-1
CDR3nt: TGCAGTGCAATCGCCGGGACAGGAGTAAAGAACACTGAAGCTTTCTTT
CDR3aa: CSAIAGTGVKNTEAFF

d_gene: NA
j_gene: TRBJ1-2
abundance: once
v_gene: TRBV12-3/TRBV12-4
CDR3nt: TGTGCCAGCAGTTTCGGCTTTAACTATGGCTACACCTTC
CDR3aa: CASSFGFNYGYTF

d_gene: NA
j_gene: TRBJ1-6
abundance: many
v_gene: TRBV5-1
CDR3nt: TGCGCCAGCAGCTTGGAACAGGGTGGGAGTTCACCCCTCCACTTT
CDR3aa: CASSLEQGGSSPLHF

d_gene: NA
j_gene: TRBJ2-7
abundance: NA
v_gene: TRBV2
CDR3nt: TGTGCCAGCATGACAATAGGTGGCGAGCAGTACTTC
CDR3aa: CASMTIGGEQYF

d_gene: NA
j_gene: TRBJ1-4
abundance: NA
v_gene: TRBV15
CDR3nt: TGTGCCACCAGCAGAGAAAGACTGCTGAATGAAAAACTGTTTTTT
CDR3aa: CATSRERLLNEKLFF

d_gene: NA
j_gene: TRBJ1-2
abundance: few
v_gene: TRBV5-1
CDR3nt: TGCGCCAGCTCCCTTGGGAGGGGCCGCTATGGCTACACCTTC
CDR3aa: CASSLGRGRYGYTF

d_gene: TRBD1
j_gene: TRBJ1-1
abundance: few
v_gene: TRBV11-2
CDR3nt: TGTGCCAGCAGCGACCAACAGGGGGTAAGGACTGAAGCTTTCTTT
CDR3aa: CASSDQQGVRTEAFF

d_gene: NA
j_gene: TRBJ1-3
abundance: few
v_gene: TRBV12-3/TRBV12-4
CDR3nt: TGTGCCAGCAGTTTAGGGCGCGCTAGTGGAAACACCATATATTTT
CDR3aa: CASSLGRASGNTIYF

d_gene: TRBD1
j_gene: TRBJ2-7
abundance: few
v_gene: TRBV30
CDR3nt: TGTGCCTGGAGTGGCAACAGGGGGTTGGAGCAGTACTTC
CDR3aa: CAWSGNRGLEQYF

d_gene: TRBD2
j_gene: TRBJ2-3
abundance: once
v_gene: TRBV4-3
CDR3nt: TGCGCCAGCAGCCAAGATGGCGGGGGGCAGTATTTT
CDR3aa: CASSQDGGGQYF

d_gene: NA
j_gene: TRBJ1-2
abundance: NA
v_gene: TRBV28
CDR3nt: TGTGCCAGCAGTTCCGAGCGTTTCGGACAGATGAACTATGGCTACACCTTC
CDR3aa: CASSSERFGQMNYGYTF

d_gene: NA
j_gene: TRBJ2-5
abundance: NA
v_gene: TRBV9
CDR3nt: TGTGCCAGCAGCGTAGGGCAGGGAATGGAGACCCAGTACTTC
CDR3aa: CASSVGQGMETQYF

d_gene: NA
j_gene: TRBJ2-1
abundance: NA
v_gene: TRBV7-9
CDR3nt: TGTGCCAGCAGCTTAGAGGAGGTCTTAGAGCAGTTCTTC
CDR3aa: CASSLEEVLEQFF

d_gene: TRBD1
j_gene: TRBJ1-6
abundance: NA
v_gene: TRBV12-3/TRBV12-4
CDR3nt: TGTGCCAGCAGGCCTACAGGGGAGAGTTCACCCCTCCACTTT
CDR3aa: CASRPTGESSPLHF

d_gene: NA
j_gene: TRBJ2-1
abundance: NA
v_gene: TRBV4-2
CDR3nt: TGTGCCAGCAGCCTACCGGAGTCCTACAATGAGCAGTTCTTC
CDR3aa: CASSLPESYNEQFF

d_gene: TRBD1
j_gene: TRBJ2-1
abundance: NA
v_gene: TRBV20-1
CDR3nt: TGCAGTGCTAGAGGGACAGGGGGCACGTACAATGAGCAGTTCTTC
CDR3aa: CSARGTGGTYNEQFF

d_gene: NA
j_gene: TRBJ1-2
abundance: few
v_gene: TRBV20-1
CDR3nt: TGCAGTGCTAAGGGAAATGGCTACACCTTC
CDR3aa: CSAKGNGYTF

d_gene: NA
j_gene: TRBJ2-3
abundance: few
v_gene: TRBV7-8
CDR3nt: TGTGCCAGCAGCGAGTCGATTGATACGCAGTATTTT
CDR3aa: CASSESIDTQYF

d_gene: TRBD1
j_gene: TRBJ2-5
abundance: NA
v_gene: TRBV12-3/TRBV12-4
CDR3nt: TGTGCCAGCAGTGGCCAAGACAGGGGGTGGTTGGAGACCCAGTACTTC
CDR3aa: CASSGQDRGWLETQYF

d_gene: NA
j_gene: TRBJ1-5
abundance: few
v_gene: TRBV6-5
CDR3nt: TGTGCCAGCAGTTCCGGACCATGGGATCAGCCCCAGCATTTT
CDR3aa: CASSSGPWDQPQHF

d_gene: NA
j_gene: TRBJ2-2
abundance: few
v_gene: TRBV27
CDR3nt: TGTGCCAGCAGTTTGGGCGCCGGGGGCTGGGGTGATACCGGGGAGCTGTTTTTT
CDR3aa: CASSLGAGGWGDTGELFF

d_gene: NA
j_gene: TRBJ2-7
abundance: NA
v_gene: TRBV20-1
CDR3nt: TGCAGTGCTAGGTTCGCAGCATCTACCTACGAGCAGTACTTC
CDR3aa: CSARFAASTYEQYF

d_gene: TRBD1
j_gene: TRBJ1-3
abundance: few
v_gene: TRBV5-1
CDR3nt: TGCGCCAGCAGCCCGGGACAGCTACTCTCTGGAAACACCATATATTTT
CDR3aa: CASSPGQLLSGNTIYF

d_gene: NA
j_gene: TRBJ1-2
abundance: few
v_gene: TRBV28
CDR3nt: TGTGCCAGCATGAGGGGACCTAACTATGGCTACACCTTC
CDR3aa: CASMRGPNYGYTF

d_gene: NA
j_gene: TRBJ1-2
abundance: NA
v_gene: TRBV5-1
CDR3nt: TGCGCCAGCAGCCAACACCCAGGGCAGAGACCTAACTATGGCTACACCTTC
CDR3aa: CASSQHPGQRPNYGYTF

d_gene: NA
j_gene: TRBJ2-5
abundance: NA
v_gene: TRBV9
CDR3nt: TGTGCCAGCAGCCCCCACAGCTCAACGCAAGAGACCCAGTACTTC
CDR3aa: CASSPHSSTQETQYF